This T cell receptor (beta chain) was captured by sequencing in a study of blood T cell repertoires in COVID-19. CDR1 is MGHRA and CDR2 is YSYEKL in the germline V gene. There are 13 residues in the CDR3. V lost 0 bases to trimming and J lost 4 bases, with 3 bases between them. Profiling relied on immunoSEQ multiplex PCR, and the TCRdb table lists in-frame clones only, not all of them. This table has 100,000 to 120,000 clones, 81% appearing once. V is TRBV4-1 and J is TRBJ2-2; D not certain. This receptor was obtained from a woman aged 65 to 85 with acute or convalescent COVID-19. Sample: peripheral blood. The CDR3 here is CASSQDVTGELFF. The DNA for the CDR3 is TGCGCCAGCAGCCAAGACGTCACCGGGGAGCTGTTTTTT.